The rows below give T cell receptor beta chains drawn from one sample of a study of breast tumors, draining lymph nodes, adjacent tissues. TCRdb recomputed calls from the multiplex PCR reads with MiXCR, one row per CDR3 protein. The sample yields approximately 100,000 distinct CDR3 sequences, around 20% seen once. Sequencing was carried out using axillary lymph node tissue. These TCRs come from a female donor with breast cancer. Some clones in this sample may be carry-over from other donors' samples. CDR3s include the opening cysteine and the closing phenylalanine or tryptophan. A D gene is named only where the DNA matches it firmly. Part of the rows lack a size; the others show once, few, many or a class for expanded clones.

CDR3nt: TGTGCCATCAGCCTGGACCCGCCGGGTACCGGGGAGCTGTTTTTT
CDR3aa: CAISLDPPGTGELFF
len: 15
v_gene: TRBV10-3
d_gene: -
abundance: many
j_gene: TRBJ2-2

CDR3nt: TGTGCCAGCAGCTTCCTTGTCCTTCCAGTACAGCAAATTAATCAGCCCCAGCATTTT
CDR3aa: CASSFLVLPVQQINQPQHF
len: 19
v_gene: TRBV7-8
d_gene: -
abundance: many
j_gene: TRBJ1-5

CDR3nt: TGTGCCAGCAGCCTGACAGGTTACAATGAGCAGTTCTTC
CDR3aa: CASSLTGYNEQFF
len: 13
v_gene: TRBV7-9
d_gene: -
abundance: many
j_gene: TRBJ2-1

CDR3nt: TGCGCCAGCAGCTTGGTCCCGAACACCGGGGAGCTGTTTTTT
CDR3aa: CASSLVPNTGELFF
len: 14
v_gene: TRBV5-1
d_gene: -
abundance: -
j_gene: TRBJ2-2

CDR3nt: TGTGCCAGCAGCCAAGTCTATCAGGGTGGCTACACCTTC
CDR3aa: CASSQVYQGGYTF
len: 13
v_gene: TRBV4-2
d_gene: -
abundance: many
j_gene: TRBJ1-2

CDR3nt: TGCAGTGCTATATCTGGCGGGAATGAAAAACTGTTTTTT
CDR3aa: CSAISGGNEKLFF
len: 13
v_gene: TRBV20-1
d_gene: -
abundance: many
j_gene: TRBJ1-4

CDR3nt: TGTGCCAGCAGCTTTGGACAGGCCTACGAGCAGTACTTC
CDR3aa: CASSFGQAYEQYF
len: 13
v_gene: TRBV7-9
d_gene: TRBD1
abundance: many
j_gene: TRBJ2-7

CDR3nt: TGCAGTGCTGACAGGGGATTCAATCAGCCCCAGCATTTT
CDR3aa: CSADRGFNQPQHF
len: 13
v_gene: TRBV20-1
d_gene: TRBD1
abundance: many
j_gene: TRBJ1-5

CDR3nt: TGTGCCAGCAGGGGACAGGGGTACTCCTACAATGAGCAGTTCTTC
CDR3aa: CASRGQGYSYNEQFF
len: 15
v_gene: TRBV5-4
d_gene: TRBD1
abundance: many
j_gene: TRBJ2-1

CDR3nt: TGCGCCAGCTCCTCCTCGGGGGGACAGGGGAACATTCAGTACTTC
CDR3aa: CASSSSGGQGNIQYF
len: 15
v_gene: TRBV5-1
d_gene: TRBD1
abundance: many
j_gene: TRBJ2-4

CDR3nt: TGTGCCAGTAGTTTGACAGGGGGCGTTGGCTACACCTTC
CDR3aa: CASSLTGGVGYTF
len: 13
v_gene: TRBV19
d_gene: TRBD1
abundance: many
j_gene: TRBJ1-2

CDR3nt: TGCAGTGCTAGACAGGGGGCGAGGGAAAAACTGTTTTTT
CDR3aa: CSARQGAREKLFF
len: 13
v_gene: TRBV20-1
d_gene: TRBD1
abundance: many
j_gene: TRBJ1-4

CDR3nt: TGCGCCAGCAGCAGGGCCTCCACTCTCTACGAGCAGTACTTC
CDR3aa: CASSRASTLYEQYF
len: 14
v_gene: TRBV5-1
d_gene: -
abundance: many
j_gene: TRBJ2-7

CDR3nt: TGTGCCAGCAGCTTGGGGCATTCACCCCTCCACTTT
CDR3aa: CASSLGHSPLHF
len: 12
v_gene: TRBV11-2
d_gene: -
abundance: many
j_gene: TRBJ1-6

CDR3nt: TGTGCCAGCAGTTCCGACGGGTGGACAGGGATAAAGCCCCAGCATTTT
CDR3aa: CASSSDGWTGIKPQHF
len: 16
v_gene: TRBV12-3/TRBV12-4
d_gene: TRBD1
abundance: many
j_gene: TRBJ1-5

CDR3nt: TGTGCCAGCAGCTCACTAGCGGGAGCGGCATACAATGAGCAGTTCTTC
CDR3aa: CASSSLAGAAYNEQFF
len: 16
v_gene: TRBV6-2/TRBV6-3
d_gene: TRBD2
abundance: -
j_gene: TRBJ2-1

CDR3nt: TGTGCCAGCAGTTGGGATACGCAGTATTTT
CDR3aa: CASSWDTQYF
len: 10
v_gene: TRBV27
d_gene: -
abundance: many
j_gene: TRBJ2-3

CDR3nt: TGTGCCAGCAGTTTAGGGGCCGCCTACGAGCAGTACTTC
CDR3aa: CASSLGAAYEQYF
len: 13
v_gene: TRBV12-3/TRBV12-4
d_gene: -
abundance: many
j_gene: TRBJ2-7

CDR3nt: TGCAGCGTTGATTGGCCGGGCGGTGGCTACACCTTC
CDR3aa: CSVDWPGGGYTF
len: 12
v_gene: TRBV29-1
d_gene: -
abundance: -
j_gene: TRBJ1-2

CDR3nt: TGTGCCAGCAGCTTGGAGAACACCATATATTTT
CDR3aa: CASSLENTIYF
len: 11
v_gene: TRBV3-1
d_gene: -
abundance: many
j_gene: TRBJ1-3

CDR3nt: TGTGCCAGCAGCTTGGGAACGACAGGGGCCGATACGCAGTATTTT
CDR3aa: CASSLGTTGADTQYF
len: 15
v_gene: TRBV7-2
d_gene: TRBD1
abundance: many
j_gene: TRBJ2-3

CDR3nt: TGTGCCAGCATCGAACAGGGGAGGCACAATGAGCAGTTCTTC
CDR3aa: CASIEQGRHNEQFF
len: 14
v_gene: TRBV2
d_gene: -
abundance: many
j_gene: TRBJ2-1

CDR3nt: TGTGCCAGCAGTTTATCTGGACTAGTCAATCGTGGGAATGAGCAGTTCTTC
CDR3aa: CASSLSGLVNRGNEQFF
len: 17
v_gene: TRBV28
d_gene: TRBD2
abundance: -
j_gene: TRBJ2-1

CDR3nt: TGTGCCAGCAGTCGCGAGCGGGCGCGGCAGCCCCAGCATTTT
CDR3aa: CASSRERARQPQHF
len: 14
v_gene: TRBV6-5
d_gene: -
abundance: many
j_gene: TRBJ1-5

CDR3nt: TGTGCCACCAGTGATTCCTCCAGAACTACCAAAGAGACCCAGTACTTC
CDR3aa: CATSDSSRTTKETQYF
len: 16
v_gene: TRBV24-1
d_gene: -
abundance: many
j_gene: TRBJ2-5

CDR3nt: TGCGCCAGCAGCTTGGTACGGGGCAGCAATGAGCAGTTCTTC
CDR3aa: CASSLVRGSNEQFF
len: 14
v_gene: TRBV5-1
d_gene: -
abundance: few
j_gene: TRBJ2-1